The 13 T cell receptor beta chains below all came from one sample that was sequenced in a study of blood T cells in healthy people across ages. Sample-barcoded 5' priming and a J-beta primer mix drove a second PCR of about 6 to 12 cycles. TCRdb re-called the 5' RACE reads with MiXCR, one entry per CDR3 protein. The sample records around 2 million distinct CDR3 sequences, about two fifths being singletons. The sequenced sample consisted of blood. The receptors stem from a human donor in good health.

The chain is built from TRBV11-3 and TRBJ1-2; D not resolved. The CDR3 is made up of 16 amino acids. With 4 bases removed from V and 0 bases from J, the gap between germline ends came to 15 bases. Germline CDR1 reads SGHNT; CDR2 reads YENEEA. This CDR3 reads CASSSPGPQTNYGYTF. The CDR3 DNA reads TGTGCCAGCAGCTCTCCCGGGCCGCAAACTAACTATGGCTACACCTTC.

This clonotype was counted many times. This chain connects TRBV29-1 to TRBJ2-6, with D perhaps matching TRBD1 or TRBD2 (5 bases each). The CDR3 is 15 amino acids. Germline V CDR1 and CDR2: SQVTM, ANQGSEA. V was shortened by 3 bases and J by 0 bases, with 9 bases between the two germline ends. The CDR3 bases are TGCAGCGTTGACGGGGCCATCTCTGGGGCCAACGTCCTGACTTTC. It codes for CSVDGAISGANVLTF.

The V call is TRBV10-3, the J call TRBJ1-2; no firm D call. Trimming cost V 10 bases and J 8 bases, with 14 bases left between them. The CDR3 is made up of 11 amino acids. Germline V lookup: CDR1 ENHRY, CDR2 SYGVKD. CDR3 DNA: TGTGCCACCCTGGGGTTTTTGGGCTACACCTTC. Residues: CATLGFLGYTF.

The J gene is TRBJ2-3, the V gene TRBV2; 7 bases match TRBD1. The V gene end was trimmed by 8 bases and the J gene end by 0 bases; junction bases not matched to a gene: 14. The CDR3 has 17 residues. Germline CDR1 and CDR2: SNHLY and FYNNEI. CDR3 amino acids: CASGFSLTGSSTDTQYF. The CDR3 DNA follows: TGTGCCAGCGGGTTTAGCTTGACAGGGTCTAGCACAGATACGCAGTATTTT. Drawing the rest from reference TRBV2 and TRBJ2-3, the complete variable domain is EPEVTQTPSHQVTQMGQEVILRCVPISNHLYFYWYRQILGQKVEFLVSFYNNEISEKSEIFDDQFSVERPDGSNFTLKIRSTKLEDSAMYFCASGFSLTGSSTDTQYFGPGTRLTVL.

The chain uses TRBV4-2 and TRBJ2-1; D uncertain. The V and J ends lost 2 bases and 8 bases respectively, with 7 bases between them. CDR1 is LGHNA, CDR2 YNFKEQ, per germline. This CDR3 comprises 12 residues. DNA for the CDR3: TGTGCCAGCAGCCAAATACTGGATGAGCAGTTCTTC. It specifies CASSQILDEQFF.

This sequence joins TRBV24-1 and TRBJ2-3; TRBD2 matches at 9 bases. V shed 9 bases and J 0 bases; nucleotides not matched to a gene: 3. Germline V gives CDR1 KGHDR, CDR2 SFDVKD. The CDR3 runs 14 residues. The chain's CDR3 is CATQAGGSTDTQYF. DNA for the CDR3: TGTGCCACCCAAGCGGGGGGTAGCACAGATACGCAGTATTTT.

In its sample, this clonotype was seen a few times. The rearrangement joins TRBV20-1 to TRBJ1-4; D perhaps matches TRBD1 (6 bases). Trimming cost V 7 bases and J 7 bases, with 16 bases left between them. The CDR3 consists of 13 residues. Per the germline V gene, CDR1 is DFQATT and CDR2 is SNEGSKA (reference sequence). CDR3 loop: CSVAQGVGEKLFF. The CDR3 nucleotides are TGCAGTGTCGCACAGGGTGTGGGTGAAAAACTGTTTTTT.

This clonotype was counted at least ten times. The rearrangement joins TRBV3-1 to TRBJ2-1, with a tentative D call TRBD2 (5 bases). The germline gives CDR1 LGHDT, CDR2 YNNKEL (reference sequence). The CDR3 contains 12 residues. The V end was cut by 8 bases, the J end by 1 base, with 6 bases between. CDR3 in amino acids: CASRGSYNEQFF. As DNA, the CDR3 is TGTGCCAGCCGGGGATCCTACAATGAGCAGTTCTTC.

CDR3 in DNA: TGTGCCAGCAGCCCGAATTCCCCGGGACTAGCTGGCTCCTACGAGCAGTACTTC. Translated, it gives CASSPNSPGLAGSYEQYF. The chain combines TRBV12-3 or TRBV12-4 with TRBJ2-7, with 9 bases aligning to TRBD2. V shed 6 bases and J 0 bases; nucleotides not matched to a gene: 15. The CDR3 runs 18 residues.

The sample holds a few counts of this clonotype. This sequence joins TRBV11-2 and TRBJ2-1; D call uncertain. Trimming took off 1 base at V and 7 bases at J, with 8 bases between the two ends. The CDR3 runs 13 residues. Germline V CDR1 and CDR2: SGHAT, FQNNGV. Here the CDR3 reads CASSLGIMNEQFF. The CDR3 coding sequence is TGTGCCAGCAGCTTAGGAATAATGAATGAGCAGTTCTTC.

The chain has TRBV4-1 and TRBJ2-7; D might be TRBD1 (5 bases). This CDR3 has 15 residues. Germline loops: CDR1 MGHRA, CDR2 YSYEKL. With 3 bases removed from V and 0 bases from J, the gap between germline ends came to 12 bases. The CDR3 spells CASSQYYRRSYEQYF. CDR3 in DNA: TGCGCCAGCAGCCAGTATTACAGGCGCTCCTACGAGCAGTACTTC.

The table lists this clonotype with a few counts. The chain couples TRBV6-6 to TRBJ2-3, with 10 positions matching TRBD1. CDR1 MNHNY and CDR2 SVGAGI come from the germline V gene (reference sequence). The CDR3 runs 14 residues. V lost 8 bases to trimming and J lost 5 bases; unmatched junction nucleotides: 7. CDR3 bases: TGTGCCAGCTCATCGACAGGGGGCTTAGATACGCAGTATTTT. It encodes CASSSTGGLDTQYF.

This clonotype appeared many times. The CDR3 protein is CASSIGESRDTQYF. DNA of the CDR3: TGCGCCAGCAGTATTGGGGAGTCCAGGGATACGCAGTATTTT. V and J are TRBV5-1 and TRBJ2-3, with TRBD2 as a possible D gene (5 bases). Germline V lookup: CDR1 SGHRS, CDR2 YFSETQ. CDR3 length equals 14 residues. Trimming took 5 bases from V and 6 from J, leaving 16 bases between them.